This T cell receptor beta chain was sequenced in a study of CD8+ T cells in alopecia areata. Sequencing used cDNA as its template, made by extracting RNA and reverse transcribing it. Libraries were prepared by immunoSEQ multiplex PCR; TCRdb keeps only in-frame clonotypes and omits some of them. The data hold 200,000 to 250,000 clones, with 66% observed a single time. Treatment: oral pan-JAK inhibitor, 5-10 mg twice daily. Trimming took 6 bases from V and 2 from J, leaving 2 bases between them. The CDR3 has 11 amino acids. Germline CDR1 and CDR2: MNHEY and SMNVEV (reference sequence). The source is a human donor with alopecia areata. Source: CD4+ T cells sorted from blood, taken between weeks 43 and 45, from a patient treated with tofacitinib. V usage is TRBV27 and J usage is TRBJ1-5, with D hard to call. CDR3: CASRGNQPQHF. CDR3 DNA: TGTGCCAGCAGGGGCAATCAGCCCCAGCATTTT.